This T cell receptor (beta chain) was sequenced during a study of vaccination effects on CD4 cells after COVID-19. Study-wide context: Post-vaccine draws lagged the second dose by a median of 72 days.

Sequencing was preceded by expansion of antigen-specific CD4+ T cells with viral peptide pools in the ViraFEST assay. Isolation of CD4+ T cells took place after about ten days of culture. All participants had two doses of either the BNT162b2 or mRNA-1273 vaccine. The culture medium for some 2 million PBMC per well included about 10 IU/ml IL-2 and 9.5 to 10 ug/ml peptides. The data were produced by immunoSEQ multiplex PCR, yet TCRdb's version contains in-frame clones alone and is incomplete. The sample lists around 16,000 clones; approximately 70% were seen once. On this clone: No antigen is known for it.

Germline V gives CDR1 GTSNPN, CDR2 SVGIG (reference sequence). This CDR3 spans 15 amino acids. J gave up 0 bases and V 7 bases, and 4 bases lay outside the gene matches. The chain links TRBV30 to TRBJ2-1; 12 nucleotides match TRBD2. This clonotype originated in a human donor who received a COVID-19 vaccine. The material sequenced was CD4+ T cells from PBMCs cultured with SARS-CoV-2 spike peptides, taken after COVID-19 vaccination. CDR3 in DNA: TGTGCCTTCCTGACTAGCGGGAGCTCCTACAATGAGCAGTTCTTC. It codes for CAFLTSGSSYNEQFF.